Shown below are 24 T cell receptor beta chains from a single sample sequenced in a study of blood T cell repertoires in COVID-19. Repertoires were generated with immunoSEQ multiplex PCR, while TCRdb's copy carries only in-frame clones and drops some. The repertoire holds about 76,000 clones, 86% seen once, with roughly a sixth in the top ten. Sequencing was done on a sample of peripheral blood. The receptors stem from a human donor in a cohort sampled during active COVID-19.

V and J are TRBV19 and TRBJ2-7, with TRBD2 as a possible D gene (5 bases). This CDR3 has 13 amino acids. V dropped 9 bases and J dropped 2 bases, with 14 bases sitting between them. Germline V lookup: CDR1 LNHDA, CDR2 SQIVND (reference sequence). For the CDR3, the DNA is TGTGCCAGCCCCCCCGGAGGCGCCTACGAGCAGTACTTC. Its protein product is CASPPGGAYEQYF.

The V call is TRBV11-3, the J call TRBJ2-3; no firm D call. Deletions cut 4 bases from V and 0 bases from J, with 8 bases between. The CDR3 totals 14 residues. Germline lookup yields CDR1 SGHNT and CDR2 YENEEA. CDR3 DNA sequence: TGTGCCAGCAGCTCTCTCCGGAGCACAGATACGCAGTATTTT. Amino acids: CASSSLRSTDTQYF.

CDR3 bases: TGTGCCAGCAGCCCCACTAGTTACAATGAGCAGTTCTTC. Amino acids: CASSPTSYNEQFF. J is TRBJ2-1 and V is TRBV7-3, with D possibly matching TRBD2 (5 bases). The CDR3 sequence is 13 residues long. Germline CDR1 reads SGHTA; CDR2 reads FQGTGA. V was shortened by 5 bases and J by 4 bases, with 9 bases between the two germline ends.

The DNA of the CDR3 is TGTGCCAGCAGCCAAGACCAGGGGGCAAGGGCTAATGAAAAACTGTTTTTT. This encodes CASSQDQGARANEKLFF. The chain recombines TRBV4-2 with TRBJ1-4; 8 nucleotides line up with TRBD1. Germline values: CDR1 LGHNA, CDR2 YNFKEQ. This CDR3 is 17 amino acids long. The ends lost 0 bases at V and 3 bases at J; junction bases unmatched: 6.

The rearrangement joins TRBV6-1 to TRBJ2-7; 7 positions match TRBD1. Germline-derived CDR1 and CDR2 are MNHNS and SASEGT. The CDR3 runs to 16 residues. V shed 3 bases and J 5 bases; nucleotides not matched to a gene: 13. The CDR3 loop is CASSEYTRQGVDEQYF. The DNA for the CDR3 is TGTGCCAGCAGTGAGTATACGCGACAGGGTGTCGACGAGCAGTACTTC.

The rearrangement uses TRBV11-1 and TRBJ2-7, with 8 bases matching TRBD1. Germline assignment: CDR1 SGHAT and CDR2 FQDESV (reference sequence). V lost 1 base, J lost 5 bases, and 7 bases stayed unmatched. The CDR3 length is 15 residues. The CDR3 nucleotides read TGTGCCAGCAGCTTAGACCGGGACAGGTTCCACGAGCAGTACTTC. As protein: CASSLDRDRFHEQYF.

The rearrangement links TRBV19 to TRBJ1-6; 8 bases are shared with TRBD1. V lost 6 bases and J lost 5; bases outside the gene matches: 3. CDR1 is LNHDA and CDR2 is SQIVND in the germline V gene (reference sequence). The CDR3 covers 14 residues. The CDR3 spells CASSWTGNNSPLHF. CDR3 nucleotides: TGTGCCAGTAGCTGGACAGGGAATAATTCACCCCTCCACTTT. The whole variable domain, remainder taken from reference TRBV19 and TRBJ1-6, is DGGITQSPKYLFRKEGQNVTLSCEQNLNHDAMYWYRQDPGQGLRLIYYSQIVNDFQKGDIAEGYSVSREKKESFPLTVTSAQKNPTAFYLCASSWTGNNSPLHFGNGTRLTVT.

V is TRBV29-1 and J is TRBJ1-4; 7 nucleotides agree with TRBD1. V was clipped by 4 bases and J by 5 bases; unmatched bases: 4. The CDR3 sequence is 13 residues long. Germline V gene sequence: CDR1 SQVTM, CDR2 ANQGSEA. Here the CDR3 reads CSVAGTANEKLFF. CDR3 sequence (DNA): TGCAGCGTTGCCGGGACAGCAAATGAAAAACTGTTTTTT.

This clone is a singleton in its sample. The chain uses TRBV30 and TRBJ1-5; D uncertain. Trimming left V 5 bases short and J 1 base short, with 21 bases between. The germline V gene encodes CDR1 GTSNPN and CDR2 SVGIG (reference sequence). The CDR3 contains 17 residues. The CDR3 spells CAWGPGRLVGSNQPQHF. The CDR3 bases are TGTGCCTGGGGCCCCGGGAGGTTGGTTGGGAGCAATCAGCCCCAGCATTTT.

V is TRBV11-1 and J is TRBJ2-1; the D gene is possibly TRBD1 (5 bases). The V gene's germline CDR1 is SGHAT and CDR2 FQDESV (reference sequence). V shed 5 bases and J shed 5 bases, with 16 bases lying between them. The CDR3 runs 15 residues. The CDR3 sequence: CASSLSWGRDNEQFF. CDR3 bases: TGTGCCAGCAGCCTCTCATGGGGCCGTGACAATGAGCAGTTCTTC.

The V call is TRBV2, the J call TRBJ1-1, with TRBD1 matching 8 bases. Germline V gives CDR1 SNHLY, CDR2 FYNNEI. The V gene end was trimmed by 6 bases and the J gene end by 7 bases; junction bases not matched to a gene: 7. The CDR3 is 13 amino acids. The CDR3 loop reads CASSTQGDGEAFF. The CDR3 nucleotides read TGTGCCAGCAGCACACAGGGGGACGGTGAAGCTTTCTTT.

The chain carries TRBV28 and TRBJ1-6, with a tentative D call TRBD1 (5 bases). The V end lost 4 bases, the J end lost 7 bases, and 17 bases lay between the germline ends. Looked up from germline, CDR1 is MDHEN and CDR2 is SYDVKM. The CDR3 sequence is 16 residues long. The chain's CDR3 is CASSSPRMGGNSPLHF. The CDR3, as DNA: TGTGCCAGCAGTTCCCCAAGAATGGGGGGGAATTCACCCCTCCACTTT.

DNA for the CDR3: TGCGCCAGCAGCGTCGACAGGGACGAGCAGTACTTC. Its translation: CASSVDRDEQYF. The chain joins TRBV5-1 to TRBJ2-7; 7 bases map to TRBD1. Losses at the gene ends were 4 bases for V and 5 bases for J; bases not matched to a gene: 3. This CDR3 has 12 amino acids. CDR1 and CDR2 from the germline V gene are SGHRS and YFSETQ. The whole variable domain, filled in from reference TRBV5-1 and TRBJ2-7, reads KAGVTQTPRYLIKTRGQQVTLSCSPISGHRSVSWYQQTPGQGLQFLFEYFSETQRNKGNFPGRFSGRQFSNSRSEMNVSTLELGDSALYLCASSVDRDEQYFGPGTRLTVT.

J is TRBJ2-2 and V is TRBV6-6; TRBD2 is a possible D gene (5 bases). With 7 bases removed from V and 2 bases from J, the gap between germline ends came to 11 bases. The CDR3 contains 14 residues. Per germline, CDR1 MNHNY and CDR2 SVGAGI (reference sequence). The CDR3 DNA reads TGTGCCAGCACGTGGACTTCTAACACCGGGGAGCTGTTTTTT. Protein product: CASTWTSNTGELFF.

The chain has TRBV19 and TRBJ2-1, with D tentatively TRBD1 (6 bases). From germline, CDR1 is LNHDA and CDR2 SQIVND (reference sequence). The germline V and J ends were trimmed by 8 bases and 0 bases, with 11 bases remaining between them. The CDR3 spans 14 residues. DNA of the CDR3: TGTGCCAGTGACCAGGGGAGCTCCTACAATGAGCAGTTCTTC. Encoded protein: CASDQGSSYNEQFF. Combining the CDR3 with reference TRBV19 and TRBJ2-1 gives the whole variable domain DGGITQSPKYLFRKEGQNVTLSCEQNLNHDAMYWYRQDPGQGLRLIYYSQIVNDFQKGDIAEGYSVSREKKESFPLTVTSAQKNPTAFYLCASDQGSSYNEQFFGPGTRLTVL.

The count of this clone is one. V usage is TRBV6-5 and J usage is TRBJ1-5; possibly TRBD1 for D (5 bases). CDR3 length: 13 amino acids. CDR1 and CDR2 (germline): MNHEY, SVGAGI. V dropped 6 bases and J dropped 6 bases, with 12 bases sitting between them. The CDR3 protein is CASSRGGVQPQHF. In DNA, the CDR3 is TGTGCCAGCAGCCGGGGGGGGGTTCAGCCCCAGCATTTT.

V is TRBV11-1 and J is TRBJ1-2; D perhaps matches TRBD1 (6 bases). Germline V lookup: CDR1 SGHAT, CDR2 FQDESV (reference sequence). Deletions cut 5 bases from V and 2 bases from J, with 15 bases between. The CDR3 length is 15 residues. CDR3 residues: CASSAPGAQNYGYTF. CDR3 sequence (DNA): TGTGCCAGCAGCGCTCCAGGGGCTCAGAACTATGGCTACACCTTC.

This sequence joins TRBV11-2 and TRBJ1-4; possibly TRBD1 for D (5 bases). This CDR3 contains 15 residues. V was clipped by 3 bases and J by 2 bases, with 10 bases between them. The germline gives CDR1 SGHAT, CDR2 FQNNGV. As DNA, the CDR3 is TGTGCCAGCAGCTTGGGGGGATATACTAATGAAAAACTGTTTTTT. This gives the protein CASSLGGYTNEKLFF.

The rearrangement uses TRBV28 and TRBJ1-4, with D perhaps matching TRBD1 (5 bases). This CDR3 has 14 amino acids. V lost 7 bases to trimming and J lost 8 bases, with 17 bases between them. Germline assignment: CDR1 MDHEN and CDR2 SYDVKM. The CDR3 region is CASTSPQGVEKLFF. The CDR3 DNA sequence: TGTGCCAGCACCTCACCCCAGGGTGTCGAAAAACTGTTTTTT.

The gene calls are TRBV11-3 and TRBJ2-5, with D perhaps matching TRBD1 (6 bases). This CDR3 contains 15 residues. The germline V gene has CDR1 SGHNT and CDR2 YENEEA. The V gene lost 1 base and the J gene lost 4 bases, with 13 bases spanning the gap. This chain's CDR3 is CASSLVSGVRETQYF. The CDR3 DNA sequence: TGTGCCAGCAGCTTAGTGTCAGGGGTACGAGAGACCCAGTACTTC.

This clone was detected only once. The chain uses TRBV10-3 and TRBJ2-3, with D maybe TRBD1 (6 bases). This CDR3 is 16 amino acids long. From germline, CDR1 is ENHRY and CDR2 SYGVKD. V was trimmed by 3 bases and J by 3 bases, leaving 16 bases between them. The CDR3 loop reads CAISDRQGRRTDTQYF. CDR3 bases: TGTGCCATCAGTGACCGCCAGGGGAGACGAACAGATACGCAGTATTTT.

V and J are TRBV11-2 and TRBJ2-7; 13 nucleotides line up with TRBD2. The CDR3 is 15 amino acids. After removal of 5 bases from V and 5 bases from J, the junction contained 6 bases not matched to a gene. Per the germline V gene, CDR1 is SGHAT and CDR2 is FQNNGV. The CDR3 DNA follows: TGTGCCAGCAGCCACTGGACTAGCGGGGGCCACGAGCAGTACTTC. Its translation: CASSHWTSGGHEQYF.

This clone was detected only once. The chain joins TRBV18 to TRBJ2-1; a weak D match, TRBD2 (5 bases). The V end was cut by 0 bases, the J end by 0 bases, with 9 bases between. The CDR3 totals 16 residues. Germline-derived CDR1 and CDR2 are KGHSH and LQKENI. CDR3 coding DNA: TGTGCCAGCTCACCACCGGGAGAGAGCTCCTACAATGAGCAGTTCTTC. This translates into CASSPPGESSYNEQFF.

A few counts support this clone. The rearrangement links TRBV29-1 to TRBJ2-1; 11 bases fit TRBD2. The CDR3 is 12 amino acids. V lost 4 bases and J lost 12; bases outside the gene matches: 5. CDR1 and CDR2 (germline): SQVTM, ANQGSEA. The CDR3 spells CSVGTSGGMQFF. Written as DNA, the CDR3 is TGCAGCGTTGGAACTAGCGGGGGTATGCAGTTCTTC.